This T cell receptor (beta chain) is from a study of beta chain features in type 1 diabetes. In regard to this clone: Its specificity is not known.

Germline V gene sequence: CDR1 LNHDA, CDR2 SQIVND (reference sequence). The V end lost 9 bases, the J end lost 10 bases, and 9 bases lay between the germline ends. This CDR3 has 9 residues. Every bit of the isolated RNA underwent reverse transcription, so sequencing read expressed TCRB transcripts. The method was immunoSEQ multiplex PCR; TCRdb's version includes in-frame clones alone and lacks a portion of them. The profile shows approximately 150,000 clones, less than 15% of them singletons. Purities in excess of 95% were seen in all sorted populations. Whole-study findings and limits: Because the template was cDNA, high-expressing cells might be over-represented. Shorter TCRB CDR3s, moderately but significantly so, marked every one of the four CD4+ subsets in Type 1 diabetes patients. Amplification by PCR could prefer shorter templates, with the same effect in patients and controls. Any HLA effect on TCRB rearrangement was left unresolved by small sub-analyses.

This TCR was recovered from a man in his late teens or twenties with type 1 diabetes. The sequencing sample was made of central memory CD4+ T cells from blood. The V call is TRBV19, the J call TRBJ1-2; D is unresolved. DNA of the CDR3: TGTGCCAGCGGTCGCAACTACACCTTC. Amino acids: CASGRNYTF. The entire variable domain, with the rest obtained from reference TRBV19 and TRBJ1-2, is as follows: DGGITQSPKYLFRKEGQNVTLSCEQNLNHDAMYWYRQDPGQGLRLIYYSQIVNDFQKGDIAEGYSVSREKKESFPLTVTSAQKNPTAFYLCASGRNYTFGSGTRLTVV.